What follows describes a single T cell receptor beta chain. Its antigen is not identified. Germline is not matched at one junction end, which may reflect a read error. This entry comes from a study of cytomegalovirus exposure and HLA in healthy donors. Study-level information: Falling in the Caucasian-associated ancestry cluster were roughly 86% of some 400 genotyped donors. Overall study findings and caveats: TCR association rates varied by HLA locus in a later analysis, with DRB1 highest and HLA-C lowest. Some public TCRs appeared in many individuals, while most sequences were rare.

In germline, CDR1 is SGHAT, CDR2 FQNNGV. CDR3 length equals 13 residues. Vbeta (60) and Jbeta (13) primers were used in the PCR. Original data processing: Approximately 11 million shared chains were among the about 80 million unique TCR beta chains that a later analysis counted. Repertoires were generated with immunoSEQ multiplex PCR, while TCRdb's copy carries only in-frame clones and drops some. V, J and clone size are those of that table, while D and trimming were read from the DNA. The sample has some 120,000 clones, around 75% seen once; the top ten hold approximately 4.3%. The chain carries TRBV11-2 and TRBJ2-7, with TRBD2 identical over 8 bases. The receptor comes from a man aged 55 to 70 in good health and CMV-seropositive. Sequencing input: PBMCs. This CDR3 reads CASSFDASGTSRF. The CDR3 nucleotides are TGTGCCAGCAGCTTTGACGCATCCGGGACTAGTCGGTTC.